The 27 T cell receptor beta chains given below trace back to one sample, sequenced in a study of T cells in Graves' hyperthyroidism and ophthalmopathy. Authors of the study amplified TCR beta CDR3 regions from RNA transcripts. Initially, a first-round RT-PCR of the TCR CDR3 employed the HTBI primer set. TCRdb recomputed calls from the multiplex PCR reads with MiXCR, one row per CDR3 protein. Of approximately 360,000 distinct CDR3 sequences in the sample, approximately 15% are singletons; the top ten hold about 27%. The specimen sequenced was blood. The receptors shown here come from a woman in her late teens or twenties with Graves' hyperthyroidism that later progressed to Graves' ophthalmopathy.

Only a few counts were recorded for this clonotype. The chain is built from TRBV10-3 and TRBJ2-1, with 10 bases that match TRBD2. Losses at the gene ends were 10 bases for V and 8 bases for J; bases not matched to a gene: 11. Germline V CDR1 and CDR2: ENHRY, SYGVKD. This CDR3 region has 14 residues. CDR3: CATNQREGFDEQFF. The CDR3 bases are TGTGCCACGAACCAGCGGGAGGGCTTCGATGAGCAGTTCTTC.

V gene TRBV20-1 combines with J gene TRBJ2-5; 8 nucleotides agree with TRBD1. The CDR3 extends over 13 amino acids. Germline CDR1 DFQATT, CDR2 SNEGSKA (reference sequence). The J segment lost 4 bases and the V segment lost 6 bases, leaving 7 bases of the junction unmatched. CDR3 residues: CSAIPGGLETQYF. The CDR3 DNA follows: TGCAGTGCCATCCCAGGGGGCCTAGAGACCCAGTACTTC.

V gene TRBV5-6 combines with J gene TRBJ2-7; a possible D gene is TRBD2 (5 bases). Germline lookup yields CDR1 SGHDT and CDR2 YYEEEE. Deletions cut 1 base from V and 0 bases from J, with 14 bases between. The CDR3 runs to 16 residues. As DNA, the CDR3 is TGTGCCAGCAGCTTGTTCGCGGGCATGGGCTCCTACGAGCAGTACTTC. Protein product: CASSLFAGMGSYEQYF.

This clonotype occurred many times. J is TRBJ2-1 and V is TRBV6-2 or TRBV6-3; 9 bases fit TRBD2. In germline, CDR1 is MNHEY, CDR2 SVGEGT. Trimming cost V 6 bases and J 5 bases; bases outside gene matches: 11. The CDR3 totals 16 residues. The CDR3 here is CASSLGAGGPNNEQFF. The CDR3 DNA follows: TGTGCCAGCAGCCTCGGGGCGGGAGGGCCTAACAATGAGCAGTTCTTC.

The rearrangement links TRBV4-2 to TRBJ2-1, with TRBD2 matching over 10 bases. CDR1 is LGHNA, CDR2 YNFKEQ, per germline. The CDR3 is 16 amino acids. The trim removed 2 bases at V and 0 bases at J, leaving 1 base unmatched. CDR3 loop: CASSQRTSGSYNEQFF. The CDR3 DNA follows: TGTGCCAGCAGCCAAAGGACTAGCGGCTCCTACAATGAGCAGTTCTTC.

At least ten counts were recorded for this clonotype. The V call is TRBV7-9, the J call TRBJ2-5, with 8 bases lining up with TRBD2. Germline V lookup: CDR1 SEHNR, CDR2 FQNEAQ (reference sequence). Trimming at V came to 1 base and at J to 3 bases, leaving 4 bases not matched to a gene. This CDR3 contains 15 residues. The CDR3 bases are TGTGCCAGCAGCTTAGGTGGCGGGAGGAAAGAGACCCAGTACTTC. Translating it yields CASSLGGGRKETQYF.

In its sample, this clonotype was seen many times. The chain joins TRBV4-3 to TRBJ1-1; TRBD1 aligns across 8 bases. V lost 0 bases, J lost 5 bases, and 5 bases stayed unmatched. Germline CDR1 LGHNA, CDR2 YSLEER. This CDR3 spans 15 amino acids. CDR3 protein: CASSQDRGTGTEAFF. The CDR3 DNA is TGCGCCAGCAGCCAAGATCGGGGGACAGGTACTGAAGCTTTCTTT.

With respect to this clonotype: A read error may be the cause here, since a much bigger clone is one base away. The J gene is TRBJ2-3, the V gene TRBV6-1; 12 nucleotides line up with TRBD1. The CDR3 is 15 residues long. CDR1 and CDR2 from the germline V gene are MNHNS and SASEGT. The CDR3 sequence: CASSQGQGATDTQCF. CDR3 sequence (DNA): TGTGCCAGCAGTCAGGGACAGGGGGCCACAGATACGCAGTGTTTT.

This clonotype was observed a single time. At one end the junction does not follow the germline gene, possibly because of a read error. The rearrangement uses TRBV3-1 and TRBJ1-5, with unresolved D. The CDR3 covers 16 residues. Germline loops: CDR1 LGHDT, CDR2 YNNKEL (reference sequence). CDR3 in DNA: TGTGCCAGCAGTCCCCGGAACTATTATAGCAATCAGCCCCAGCGTTTT. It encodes CASSPRNYYSNQPQRF.

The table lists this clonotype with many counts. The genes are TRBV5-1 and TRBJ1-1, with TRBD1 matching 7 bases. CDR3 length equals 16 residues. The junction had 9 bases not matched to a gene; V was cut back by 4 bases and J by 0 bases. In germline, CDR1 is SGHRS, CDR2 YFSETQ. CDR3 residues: CASSPGTALMNTEAFF. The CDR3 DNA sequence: TGCGCCAGCAGCCCTGGGACAGCCCTGATGAACACTGAAGCTTTCTTT.

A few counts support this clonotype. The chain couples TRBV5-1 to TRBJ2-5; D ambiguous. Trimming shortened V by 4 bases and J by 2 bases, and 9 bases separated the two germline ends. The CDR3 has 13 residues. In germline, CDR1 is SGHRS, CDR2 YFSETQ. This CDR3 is CASSRYLQETQYF. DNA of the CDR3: TGCGCCAGCAGCCGATATTTACAAGAGACCCAGTACTTC.

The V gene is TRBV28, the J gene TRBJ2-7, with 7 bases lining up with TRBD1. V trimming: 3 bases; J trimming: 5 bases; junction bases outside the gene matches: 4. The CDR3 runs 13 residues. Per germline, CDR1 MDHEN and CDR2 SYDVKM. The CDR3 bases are TGTGCCAGCAGTTTTAGGGGGCCCCACGAGCAGTACTTC. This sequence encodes CASSFRGPHEQYF.

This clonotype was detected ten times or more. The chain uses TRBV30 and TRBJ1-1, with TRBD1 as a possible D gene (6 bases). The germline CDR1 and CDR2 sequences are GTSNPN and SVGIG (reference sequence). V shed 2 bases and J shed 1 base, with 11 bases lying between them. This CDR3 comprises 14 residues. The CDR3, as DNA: TGTGCCTGGAGTAGGGGGGCTTCGAACACTGAAGCTTTCTTT. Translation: CAWSRGASNTEAFF.

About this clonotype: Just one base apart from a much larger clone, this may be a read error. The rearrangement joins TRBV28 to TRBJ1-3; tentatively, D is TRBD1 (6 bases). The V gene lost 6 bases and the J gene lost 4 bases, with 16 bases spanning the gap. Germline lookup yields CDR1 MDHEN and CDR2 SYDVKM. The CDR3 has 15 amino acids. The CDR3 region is CASSHRQGSGNTIYF. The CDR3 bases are TGTGCCAGCAGCCACAGGCAGGGGTCCGGAAACACCATATATTTT.

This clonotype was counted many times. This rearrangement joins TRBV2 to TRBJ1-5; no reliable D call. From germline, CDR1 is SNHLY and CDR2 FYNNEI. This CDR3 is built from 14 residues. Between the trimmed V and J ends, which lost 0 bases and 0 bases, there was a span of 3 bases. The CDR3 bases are TGTGCCAGCAGTGAAGCGCGTAGCAATCAGCCCCAGCATTTT. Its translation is CASSEARSNQPQHF.

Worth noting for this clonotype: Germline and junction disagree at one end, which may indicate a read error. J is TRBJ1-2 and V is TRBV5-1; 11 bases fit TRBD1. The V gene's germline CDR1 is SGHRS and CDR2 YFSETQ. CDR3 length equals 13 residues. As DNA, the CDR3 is TGCGCCAGCAGCTCCCCAGGACAGGGGGCCATCTCCTTC. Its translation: CASSSPGQGAISF. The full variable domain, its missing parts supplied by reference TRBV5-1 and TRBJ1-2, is KAGVTQTPRYLIKTRGQQVTLSCSPISGHRSVSWYQQTPGQGLQFLFEYFSETQRNKGNFPGRFSGRQFSNSRSEMNVSTLELGDSALYLCASSSPGQGAISFGSGTRLTVV.

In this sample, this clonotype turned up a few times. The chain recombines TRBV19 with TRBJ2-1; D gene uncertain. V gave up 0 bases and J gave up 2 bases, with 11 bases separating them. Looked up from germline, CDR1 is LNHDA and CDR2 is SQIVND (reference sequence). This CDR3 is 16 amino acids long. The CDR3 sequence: CASSIDWQNTYNEQFF. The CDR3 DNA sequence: TGTGCCAGTAGTATAGATTGGCAGAATACCTACAATGAGCAGTTCTTC.

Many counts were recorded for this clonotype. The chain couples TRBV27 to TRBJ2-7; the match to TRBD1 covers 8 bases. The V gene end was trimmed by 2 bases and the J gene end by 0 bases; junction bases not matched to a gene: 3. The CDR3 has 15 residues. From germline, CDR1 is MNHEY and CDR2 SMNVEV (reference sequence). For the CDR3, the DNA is TGTGCCAGCAGTTTACAGGGGGCAAGCTCCTACGAGCAGTACTTC. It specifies CASSLQGASSYEQYF.

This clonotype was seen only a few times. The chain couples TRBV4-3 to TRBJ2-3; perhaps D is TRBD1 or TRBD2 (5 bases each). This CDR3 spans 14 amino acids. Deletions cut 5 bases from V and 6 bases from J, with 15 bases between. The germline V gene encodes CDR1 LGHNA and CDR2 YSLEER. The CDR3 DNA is TGCGCCAGCAGCAAAGGGGATACGGGGGATACGCAGTATTTT. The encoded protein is CASSKGDTGDTQYF.

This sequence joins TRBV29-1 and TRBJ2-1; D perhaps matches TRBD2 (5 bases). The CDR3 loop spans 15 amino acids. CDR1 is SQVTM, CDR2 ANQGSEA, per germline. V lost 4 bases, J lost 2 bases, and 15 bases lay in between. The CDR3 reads CSVAGPDGAYNEQFF. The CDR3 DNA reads TGCAGCGTTGCTGGGCCGGACGGGGCCTACAATGAGCAGTTCTTC.

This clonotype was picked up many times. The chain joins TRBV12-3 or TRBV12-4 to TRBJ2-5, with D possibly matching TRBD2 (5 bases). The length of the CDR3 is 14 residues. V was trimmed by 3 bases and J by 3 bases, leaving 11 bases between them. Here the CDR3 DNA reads TGTGCCAGCAGTTTCAGAGCGGCGGAAGAGACCCAGTACTTC. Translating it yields CASSFRAAEETQYF.

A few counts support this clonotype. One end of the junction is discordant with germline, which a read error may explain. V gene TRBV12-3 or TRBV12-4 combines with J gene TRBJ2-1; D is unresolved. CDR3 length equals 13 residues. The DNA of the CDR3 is TGTGCCAGCAGTTTAAGATTGTACAATGGGCAGTTCTTC. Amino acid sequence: CASSLRLYNGQFF.

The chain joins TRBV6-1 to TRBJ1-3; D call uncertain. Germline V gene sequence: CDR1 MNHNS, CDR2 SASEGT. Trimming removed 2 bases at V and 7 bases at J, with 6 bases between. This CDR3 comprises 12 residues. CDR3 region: CASSEQLNTIYF. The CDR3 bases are TGTGCCAGCAGTGAACAGTTGAACACCATATATTTT.

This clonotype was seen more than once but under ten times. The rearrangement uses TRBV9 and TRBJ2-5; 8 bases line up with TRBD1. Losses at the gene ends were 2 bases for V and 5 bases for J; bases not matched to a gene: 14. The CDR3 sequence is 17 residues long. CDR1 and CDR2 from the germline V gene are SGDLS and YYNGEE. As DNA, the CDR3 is TGTGCCAGCAGCGTCGCTCCCGGACAGGGCCGGGGGGAGACCCAGTACTTC. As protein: CASSVAPGQGRGETQYF.

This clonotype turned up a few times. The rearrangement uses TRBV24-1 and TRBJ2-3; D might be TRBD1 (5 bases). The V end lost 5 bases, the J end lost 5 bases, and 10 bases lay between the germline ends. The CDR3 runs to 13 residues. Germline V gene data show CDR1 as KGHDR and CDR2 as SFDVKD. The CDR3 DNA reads TGTGCCACCAGTGGGGGCCCCCAAGATACGCAGTATTTT. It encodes CATSGGPQDTQYF.

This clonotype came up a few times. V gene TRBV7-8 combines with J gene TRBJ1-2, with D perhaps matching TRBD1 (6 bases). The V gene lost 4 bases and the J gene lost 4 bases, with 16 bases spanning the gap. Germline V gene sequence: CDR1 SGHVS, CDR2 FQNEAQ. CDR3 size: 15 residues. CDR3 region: CASSSNLGQSYGYTF. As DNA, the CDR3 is TGTGCCAGCAGCTCCAACCTTGGACAGTCCTATGGCTACACCTTC. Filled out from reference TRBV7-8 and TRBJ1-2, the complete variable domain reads GAGVSQSPRYKVAKRGQDVALRCDPISGHVSLFWYQQALGQGPEFLTYFQNEAQLDKSGLPSDRFFAERPEGSVSTLKIQRTQQEDSAVYLCASSSNLGQSYGYTFGSGTRLTVV.

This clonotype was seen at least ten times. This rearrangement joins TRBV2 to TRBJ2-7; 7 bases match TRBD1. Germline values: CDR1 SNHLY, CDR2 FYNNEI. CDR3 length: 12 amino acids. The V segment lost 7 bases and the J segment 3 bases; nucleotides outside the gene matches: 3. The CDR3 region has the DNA TGTGCCAGCACCGGGACAGACTACGAGCAGTACTTC. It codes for CASTGTDYEQYF.